These 30 T cell receptor beta chains share one sample of origin, sequenced in a study of cytomegalovirus exposure and HLA in healthy donors. A multiplex PCR was run with 60 Vbeta primers and 13 Jbeta primers. Sequencing used immunoSEQ multiplex PCR; TCRdb keeps in-frame clones, though not all of them. The table records around 190,000 clones, around 84% of them present only once. The specimen sequenced was PBMCs. The receptor source for this set is a man aged 40-49 years in good health and CMV-seropositive.

The rearrangement joins TRBV5-5 to TRBJ2-7; weak D call: TRBD1 (6 bases). This CDR3 has 15 residues. Per germline, CDR1 SGHKS and CDR2 YYEKEE (reference sequence). Trimming took 3 bases from V and 7 from J, leaving 20 bases between them. CDR3 residues: CASSSLRQAAGEQYF. CDR3 coding DNA: TGTGCCAGCAGCTCCCTCCGACAGGCCGCTGGTGAGCAGTACTTC.

The CDR3 is CASRPQGIGNQPQHF. CDR3 nucleotide sequence: TGTGCCAGCAGACCCCAGGGAATTGGGAATCAGCCCCAGCATTTT. V is TRBV28 and J is TRBJ1-5, with D possibly being TRBD1 (5 bases). The CDR3 totals 15 residues. CDR1 is MDHEN and CDR2 is SYDVKM in the germline V gene. Trimming left V 6 bases short and J 4 bases short, with 16 bases between.

The gene calls are TRBV30 and TRBJ1-1; possible D gene TRBD1, 6 bases. The V end lost 1 base, the J end lost 7 bases, and 13 bases lay between the germline ends. Germline CDR1 GTSNPN, CDR2 SVGIG (reference sequence). The CDR3 runs to 13 residues. DNA of the CDR3: TGTGCCTGGAGTGGCGGGGGCCAGGGTGAAGCTTTCTTT. Translation: CAWSGGGQGEAFF.

This chain joins TRBV9 and TRBJ2-4, with 12 bases lining up with TRBD2. Losses at the gene ends were 3 bases for V and 3 bases for J; bases not matched to a gene: 7. The CDR3 covers 17 residues. Germline assignment: CDR1 SGDLS and CDR2 YYNGEE. The CDR3 DNA reads as TGTGCCAGCAGCGACCCTAGCGGGGGGGTTGTCAAAAACATTCAGTACTTC. Its translation is CASSDPSGGVVKNIQYF.

CDR3 amino acids: CASSYLGGEDTEAFF. The CDR3 DNA sequence: TGCGCCAGCAGCTATCTGGGGGGGGAGGACACTGAAGCTTTCTTT. The chain is built from TRBV5-1 and TRBJ1-1, with D possibly matching TRBD1 (5 bases). This CDR3 comprises 15 residues. CDR1 and CDR2 from the germline V gene are SGHRS and YFSETQ. V was pared by 3 bases and J by 3 bases, with 15 bases between.

This clone was observed a single time. The junction departs from the called germline gene at one end, perhaps through a read error. The chain uses TRBV7-9 and TRBJ1-2; TRBD1 might be the D (6 bases). This CDR3 contains 17 residues. CDR1 and CDR2 from the germline V gene are SEHNR and FQNEAQ (reference sequence). CDR3: CSSTLSGGRSYRHGYTF. DNA of the CDR3: TGTTCCAGCACCCTGAGCGGGGGGCGAAGTTATAGGCATGGCTACACCTTC.

The sample holds a few counts of this clone. This rearrangement joins TRBV10-3 to TRBJ2-4; D unclear. Deletions cut 3 bases from V and 1 base from J, with 7 bases between. The CDR3 totals 14 residues. Per germline, CDR1 ENHRY and CDR2 SYGVKD. CDR3 sequence: CAISDSLAKNIQYF. As DNA, the CDR3 is TGTGCCATCAGTGATAGTTTGGCCAAAAACATTCAGTACTTC.

V is TRBV19 and J is TRBJ1-1; 11 bases agree with TRBD1. Germline assignment: CDR1 LNHDA and CDR2 SQIVND (reference sequence). V lost 4 bases and J lost 5; bases outside the gene matches: 6. The CDR3 covers 15 residues. CDR3 region: CASSTGTGGSTEAFF. CDR3 DNA sequence: TGTGCCAGTAGTACCGGGACAGGGGGAAGTACTGAAGCTTTCTTT.

The chain joins TRBV6-4 to TRBJ2-3, with 12 bases identical to TRBD1. J gave up 1 base and V 4 bases, and 9 bases lay outside the gene matches. Germline CDR1 MRHNA, CDR2 SNTAGT. This CDR3 has 18 residues. The CDR3 loop is CASSVDPRDRGRTDTQYF. The CDR3 DNA reads as TGTGCCAGCAGTGTTGACCCTAGGGACAGGGGGCGCACAGATACGCAGTATTTT.

The chain employs TRBV4-2 and TRBJ2-7, with 8 bases fitting TRBD1. Germline V gene lookup returns CDR1 LGHNA and CDR2 YNFKEQ. This CDR3 contains 15 residues. Germline trimming cut 0 bases from V and 3 bases from J; bases unmatched to any gene: 4. The CDR3 DNA sequence: TGTGCCAGCAGCCAAGACGAAGACAGGGGCTACGAGCAGTACTTC. It yields the protein CASSQDEDRGYEQYF.

This chain connects TRBV6-1 to TRBJ2-3; weak D call: TRBD2 (5 bases). The CDR3 sequence is 13 residues long. The V gene's germline CDR1 is MNHNS and CDR2 SASEGT. Trimming took off 10 bases at V and 0 bases at J, with 11 bases between the two ends. The chain's CDR3 is CAIRTPSTDTQYF. CDR3 DNA: TGTGCCATCCGGACTCCTAGCACAGATACGCAGTATTTT.

A note on this clone: A junction boundary mismatches the germline segment, possibly from a read error. The V call is TRBV5-1, the J call TRBJ2-1; 8 positions agree with TRBD2. Germline lookup yields CDR1 SGHRS and CDR2 YFSETQ. This CDR3 contains 12 residues. The CDR3, as DNA: TGTGCCAGCAGCGGGAGTAGCTATGAGCAGTTCTTC. Amino acids: CASSGSSYEQFF.

This sequence joins TRBV7-9 and TRBJ2-5, with 11 bases fitting TRBD2. V lost 7 bases to trimming and J lost 1 base; unmatched junction nucleotides: 5. This CDR3 region has 15 residues. Germline loops: CDR1 SEHNR, CDR2 FQNEAQ (reference sequence). The CDR3 is CASNPSGGLQETQYF. The CDR3 DNA reads as TGTGCCAGCAACCCTAGCGGGGGGCTCCAAGAGACCCAGTACTTC.

V is TRBV7-2 and J is TRBJ1-3; D unresolved. The CDR3 runs to 16 residues. Germline V gene data show CDR1 as SGHTA and CDR2 as FQGNSA. The V end was cut by 0 bases, the J end by 4 bases, with 13 bases between. The CDR3 reads CASSLASRVAGNTIYF. The CDR3 bases are TGTGCCAGCAGCTTAGCGTCGCGGGTGGCGGGAAACACCATATATTTT.

This clone has only a few counts. The chain combines TRBV4-3 with TRBJ2-4; the D is unclear. Trimming stripped 0 bases from V and 0 bases from J, with 6 bases between. This CDR3 is built from 15 residues. The germline V gene has CDR1 LGHNA and CDR2 YSLEER. DNA of the CDR3: TGCGCCAGCAGCCAAGAATGGCTAGCCAAAAACATTCAGTACTTC. Translating it yields CASSQEWLAKNIQYF.

This clone occurred once. V usage is TRBV7-9 and J usage is TRBJ2-1, with 8 bases identical to TRBD1. Germline V gene lookup returns CDR1 SEHNR and CDR2 FQNEAQ (reference sequence). CDR3 length equals 11 residues. The ends lost 4 bases at V and 12 bases at J; junction bases unmatched: 2. CDR3 loop: CASSSTGGQFF. CDR3 sequence (DNA): TGTGCCAGCAGCTCAACAGGGGGGCAGTTCTTC.

This chain joins TRBV2 and TRBJ2-3; possible D gene TRBD1, 6 bases. With 4 bases removed from V and 6 bases from J, the gap between germline ends came to 8 bases. The germline V gene encodes CDR1 SNHLY and CDR2 FYNNEI. The CDR3 extends over 12 amino acids. The DNA of the CDR3 is TGTGCCAGCAGTGGGGGGCGGGATACGCAGTATTTT. Amino acid sequence: CASSGGRDTQYF.

The chain employs TRBV5-6 and TRBJ2-3; TRBD2 aligns across 12 bases. The CDR3 length is 13 residues. Germline assignment: CDR1 SGHDT and CDR2 YYEEEE. Trimming at V came to 10 bases and at J to 3 bases, leaving 3 bases not matched to a gene. The CDR3 DNA reads as TGTGCCTGTGGACTAGCGGGGACAGATACGCAGTATTTT. Translating it yields CACGLAGTDTQYF.

This clone was detected only once. The J gene is TRBJ2-5, the V gene TRBV4-1; 14 nucleotides line up with TRBD2. V lost 1 base and J lost 5; bases outside the gene matches: 6. The germline V gene encodes CDR1 MGHRA and CDR2 YSYEKL. This CDR3 has 17 amino acids. The DNA of the CDR3 is TGCGCCAGCAGCCAAGGAGGGACTAGCGGGGGTGGGGAGACCCAGTACTTC. Its translation: CASSQGGTSGGGETQYF.

The CDR3 region is CASTHLRRLHYGYTF. DNA for the CDR3: TGTGCCAGCACCCACCTGAGGCGCCTACACTATGGCTACACCTTC. This chain joins TRBV6-6 and TRBJ1-2, with D uncertain. The CDR3 is 15 amino acids. Per the germline V gene, CDR1 is MNHNY and CDR2 is SVGAGI (reference sequence). V was clipped by 7 bases and J by 3 bases, with 18 bases between them.

V gene TRBV6-1 combines with J gene TRBJ1-3, with 7 bases matching TRBD1. This CDR3 is built from 15 residues. CDR1 is MNHNS and CDR2 is SASEGT in the germline V gene. V trimming: 7 bases; J trimming: 4 bases; junction bases outside the gene matches: 10. The CDR3 reads CASNPFEGAGNTIYF. CDR3 nucleotides: TGTGCCAGCAACCCCTTTGAGGGGGCAGGAAACACCATATATTTT.

The rearrangement links TRBV7-9 to TRBJ2-3; D is perhaps TRBD2 (5 bases). Germline CDR1 is SEHNR and CDR2 is FQNEAQ (reference sequence). V was cut by 5 bases and J by 0 bases, with 15 bases left in between. This CDR3 has 16 residues. The DNA of the CDR3 is TGTGCCAGCAGCCAGAACTTAGCGATAAGCACAGATACGCAGTATTTT. This encodes CASSQNLAISTDTQYF.

The J gene is TRBJ2-1, the V gene TRBV4-1; D uncertain. The CDR3 totals 13 residues. Germline V CDR1 and CDR2: MGHRA, YSYEKL. Deletions cut 0 bases from V and 9 bases from J, with 9 bases between. CDR3 sequence reads: CASSQEASAEQFF. The CDR3 nucleotides are TGCGCCAGCAGCCAAGAGGCCAGCGCTGAGCAGTTCTTC.

The V and J genes are TRBV28 and TRBJ2-2, with 7 positions matching TRBD2. This CDR3 has 15 residues. V trimming: 6 bases; J trimming: 0 bases; junction bases outside the gene matches: 4. Germline loops: CDR1 MDHEN, CDR2 SYDVKM. The chain's CDR3 is CASRDTSANTGELFF. The CDR3 nucleotides are TGTGCCAGCAGAGACACTAGCGCGAACACCGGGGAGCTGTTTTTT.

The chain links TRBV29-1 to TRBJ2-5; 10 bases line up with TRBD2. CDR3 length equals 16 residues. CDR1 is SQVTM and CDR2 is ANQGSEA in the germline V gene. J gave up 2 bases and V 1 base, and 7 bases lay outside the gene matches. The CDR3 reads CSVEGSSGSTQETQYF. CDR3 nucleotide sequence: TGCAGCGTTGAAGGTTCTAGCGGGAGCACTCAAGAGACCCAGTACTTC.

CDR3 nucleotides: TGTGCCAGCAGTTCCGCTATTGACATTCAGTACTTC. Amino acids: CASSSAIDIQYF. The chain uses TRBV28 and TRBJ2-4, with D unresolved. Germline V lookup: CDR1 MDHEN, CDR2 SYDVKM. V shed 4 bases and J shed 8 bases, with 9 bases lying between them. The CDR3 loop spans 12 amino acids.

CDR3 protein: CASSQDFAGGQYNEQFF. The CDR3 DNA reads TGCGCCAGCAGCCAAGATTTTGCGGGAGGCCAATACAATGAGCAGTTCTTC. V is TRBV4-3 and J is TRBJ2-1; 8 bases agree with TRBD2. Germline-derived CDR1 and CDR2 are LGHNA and YSLEER. The V and J ends lost 0 bases and 4 bases, in that order; junction bases with no gene match: 8. The CDR3 runs 17 residues.

V is TRBV6-6 and J is TRBJ1-3, with D hard to call. Germline V CDR1 and CDR2: MNHNY, SVGAGI (reference sequence). The germline V and J ends were trimmed by 8 bases and 0 bases, with 14 bases remaining between them. The CDR3 contains 15 residues. The CDR3 DNA reads as TGTGCCAGCCGATTCGAGGGCAGCTCTGGAAACACCATATATTTT. Protein: CASRFEGSSGNTIYF.

This rearrangement joins TRBV28 to TRBJ2-5; D is perhaps TRBD1 (6 bases). CDR3 length: 14 amino acids. The V gene's germline CDR1 is MDHEN and CDR2 SYDVKM. Between the trimmed V and J ends, which lost 4 bases and 2 bases, there was a span of 11 bases. CDR3 bases: TGTGCCAGCAGTTACGGGACAAAACAAGAGACCCAGTACTTC. Its translation: CASSYGTKQETQYF.

This clone came up once. The genes are TRBV7-9 and TRBJ1-1, with 8 bases fitting TRBD1. Germline CDR1 is SEHNR and CDR2 is FQNEAQ (reference sequence). The CDR3 sequence is 15 residues long. J lost 4 bases, V lost 2 bases, and 6 bases had no gene match. The CDR3: CASSLSGTGGTEAFF. The CDR3 nucleotides read TGTGCCAGCAGCTTATCCGGGACAGGAGGCACTGAAGCTTTCTTT.